The rows below give T cell receptor beta chains drawn from one sample of a study of T cell repertoires in cytomegalovirus infection. TCRdb passed the reads through MiXCR, listing each CDR3 protein once. This repertoire shows about 460,000 distinct CDR3 sequences, 10% to 12% found once; its top ten account for roughly 10%. The source material was PBMCs. All receptors come from a human donor in good health (CMV status not recorded). Some clones in this sample may be carry-over from other donors' samples. Both conserved end residues are part of each CDR3. Fields, in order: J gene, V gene, D gene, clone size, CDR3 protein, CDR3 DNA. A D gene is named only where the DNA matches it firmly. Clone size, where shown, is once, few, many, or a class for clones that have expanded.

TRBJ1-2 | TRBV12-5 | . | many | CASGADLYRYTF | TGTGCTAGTGGTGCGGACCTTTATCGCTACACCTTC
TRBJ2-5 | TRBV7-2 | TRBD2 | many | CASSLAPWGAGGVGGKTQYF | TGTGCCAGCAGCTTAGCCCCATGGGGAGCGGGAGGAGTAGGTGGGAAGACCCAGTACTTC
TRBJ2-1 | TRBV18 | . | many | CASSPAPGGLNEQFF | TGTGCCAGCTCACCAGCCCCAGGAGGTCTGAATGAGCAGTTCTTC
TRBJ1-3 | TRBV7-2 | . | many | CASSLVGSAGNTIYF | TGTGCCAGCAGCTTAGTTGGCAGCGCTGGAAACACCATATATTTT
TRBJ2-1 | TRBV7-6 | TRBD2 | many | CASSRPTSGGANEQFF | TGTGCCAGCAGCCGACCTACTAGCGGGGGGGCGAATGAGCAGTTCTTC
TRBJ1-1 | TRBV5-1 | . | few | CASSLGGFAFF | TGCGCCAGCAGCTTGGGGGGGTTTGCTTTCTTT
TRBJ1-2 | TRBV28 | . | many | CASSSLRDGGGPPRSYYGYTF | TGTGCCAGCAGTTCCCTGAGGGACGGAGGAGGACCACCCCGATCCTACTATGGCTACACCTTC
TRBJ1-1 | TRBV19 | . | many | CASSIVGGDGTEAFF | TGTGCCAGTAGTATAGTTGGGGGGGACGGCACTGAAGCTTTCTTT
TRBJ2-7 | TRBV2 | . | many | CASSEVVVRSAYEQYF | TGTGCCAGCAGTGAAGTGGTAGTCCGGTCGGCCTACGAGCAGTACTTC
TRBJ2-2 | TRBV7-3 | . | many | CASSPTALSAVTGELFF | TGTGCCAGCAGCCCAACGGCCCTATCCGCCGTTACCGGGGAGCTGTTTTTT
TRBJ1-5 | TRBV28 | . | . | CASSLGQPSGNQPQHF | TGTGCCAGCAGTTTAGGACAGCCCTCCGGCAATCAGCCCCAGCATTTT
TRBJ2-1 | TRBV3-1 | . | few | CASSSPLATYNEQFF | TGTGCCAGCAGCTCACCCTTGGCGACCTACAATGAGCAGTTCTTC
TRBJ2-7 | TRBV5-1 | . | many | CASSLSQGPYEQYF | TGCGCCAGCAGCTTGTCGCAGGGACCCTACGAGCAGTACTTC
TRBJ2-1 | TRBV6-1 | . | many | CASSETGLDEQFF | TGTGCCAGCAGTGAAACGGGGCTGGATGAGCAGTTCTTC
TRBJ2-3 | TRBV6-5 | TRBD2 | many | CASSPWTSGDRSTDTQYF | TGTGCCAGCAGTCCATGGACTAGCGGAGACCGTAGCACAGATACGCAGTATTTT
TRBJ2-7 | TRBV9 | TRBD1 | few | CASSIGQGGHEQYF | TGTGCCAGCAGCATAGGACAGGGGGGCCACGAGCAGTACTTC
TRBJ1-4 | TRBV3-1 | . | few | CASSQDWAGGDEKLFF | TGTGCCAGCAGCCAAGATTGGGCCGGAGGGGATGAAAAACTGTTTTTT
TRBJ2-3 | TRBV19 | . | few | CASSPQDASDHTDTQYF | TGTGCCAGTAGTCCCCAGGATGCCTCGGACCACACAGATACGCAGTATTTT
TRBJ2-1 | TRBV20-1 | TRBD2 | few | CSAREWDAGGRDEQFF | TGCAGTGCTAGAGAATGGGATGCGGGAGGGCGAGATGAGCAGTTCTTC
TRBJ1-5 | TRBV6-5 | TRBD1 | many | CATSSQGGLNQPQHF | TGTGCCACCTCCTCACAGGGGGGGCTCAATCAGCCCCAGCATTTT
TRBJ2-3 | TRBV10-3 | TRBD2 | many | CAISEITSGTDTQYF | TGTGCCATCAGTGAAATAACTAGCGGCACAGATACGCAGTATTTT